This TCR beta chain was profiled in a study of yellow fever vaccine responses in identical twins. TCRdb analysed the RT-PCR reads with MiXCR anew, one entry per CDR3 protein. The sample has roughly 4,400 distinct CDR3 sequences; 85% to 90% are singletons. About this clonotype itself: The antigen remains undetermined.

CDR1 is SGHTA, CDR2 FQGNSA, per germline. V was shortened by 5 bases and J by 2 bases, with 14 bases between the two germline ends. The length of the CDR3 is 15 residues. Study outcomes and limitations: The T cell response to vaccination in identical twins was reportedly partly convergent and partly personalized.

The V call is TRBV7-2, the J call TRBJ2-3, with TRBD1 as a possible D gene (5 bases). Specimen: T cells from blood (PBMCs), unsorted or a sorted subset (not recorded which), collected before or after yellow fever vaccination (not recorded which). The clonotype originates from a woman between 18 and 30 years old who received the yellow fever vaccine. CDR3 coding DNA: TGTGCCAGCAGCCCTCGACAGAAACTCACAGATACGCAGTATTTT. Translated: CASSPRQKLTDTQYF.